The next 27 T cell receptor beta chains were all read from a single sample in a study of graft-versus-host responses after intestinal transplantation. Here immunoSEQ multiplex PCR was the method, and the copy in TCRdb shows in-frame clones only, minus some. The sample consists of approximately 75,000 clones, roughly 90% of them appearing once. The antigens of these receptors remain unknown. The sample consisted of unstimulated CD8+ T cells sorted from spleen or lymph node cells, taken before transplant. These receptors were collected from a human donor who was the organ donor for an intestinal transplant.

CDR3 residues: CASSLAVAGRSYNEQFF. CDR3 nucleotides: TGTGCCAGCAGCTTAGCAGTAGCGGGGCGGTCCTACAATGAGCAGTTCTTC. V and J are TRBV7-8 and TRBJ2-1; 8 nucleotides agree with TRBD2. The length of the CDR3 is 17 residues. Losses at the gene ends were 0 bases for V and 1 base for J; bases not matched to a gene: 5. In germline, CDR1 is SGHVS, CDR2 FQNEAQ.

The chain carries TRBV4-1 and TRBJ1-2; a weak D match, TRBD1 (5 bases). CDR3 length equals 14 residues. Germline loops: CDR1 MGHRA, CDR2 YSYEKL. Trimming removed 10 bases at V and 4 bases at J, with 19 bases between. The CDR3 region is CATRRTRFSYGYTF. The DNA of the CDR3 is TGCGCCACCCGTCGGACACGATTTAGCTATGGCTACACCTTC.

The chain has TRBV10-3 and TRBJ1-2; TRBD1 aligns across 9 bases. The length of the CDR3 is 18 residues. The V and J ends lost 0 bases and 0 bases, in that order; junction bases with no gene match: 8. In germline, CDR1 is ENHRY, CDR2 SYGVKD. The CDR3 region has the DNA TGTGCCATCAGTGAGTCTTTTGGGAGGGACAGGGCTAACTATGGCTACACCTTC. It specifies CAISESFGRDRANYGYTF.

V and J are TRBV4-3 and TRBJ1-2; TRBD1 matches 7 bases. In germline, CDR1 is LGHNA, CDR2 YSLEER. The V segment lost 0 bases and the J segment 5 bases; nucleotides outside the gene matches: 6. The CDR3 contains 15 residues. The CDR3 DNA reads as TGCGCCAGCAGCCAAGAACCGACAGGGTCTTATGGCTACACCTTC. Translated: CASSQEPTGSYGYTF.

V gene TRBV5-4 combines with J gene TRBJ2-7; tentative D call: TRBD1 (6 bases). The CDR3 is 14 residues long. CDR1 is SGHNT and CDR2 is YYREEE in the germline V gene (reference sequence). With 1 base removed from V and 3 bases from J, the gap between germline ends came to 11 bases. CDR3 region: CASSLLGTSYEQYV. The CDR3 coding sequence is TGTGCCAGCAGCTTGTTGGGGACAAGCTACGAGCAGTACGTC.

The rearrangement uses TRBV29-1 and TRBJ2-2; a possible D gene is TRBD1 (6 bases). The CDR3 extends over 13 amino acids. The V end lost 7 bases, the J end lost 1 base, and 10 bases lay between the germline ends. Germline CDR1 SQVTM, CDR2 ANQGSEA. The DNA of the CDR3 is TGCAGCGCAGAGGGACAGAACACCGGGGAGCTGTTTTTT. Protein product: CSAEGQNTGELFF.

The V gene is TRBV12-5, the J gene TRBJ2-3; 10 nucleotides agree with TRBD2. Germline lookup yields CDR1 LGHNT and CDR2 FRNRAP. The CDR3 contains 18 residues. The trim removed 4 bases at V and 5 bases at J, leaving 15 bases unmatched. The CDR3: CASGWWRAGGRFGDTQYF. The CDR3, as DNA: TGTGCTAGTGGTTGGTGGAGAGCGGGGGGGCGTTTTGGAGATACGCAGTATTTT.

The chain links TRBV5-4 to TRBJ1-2, with D perhaps TRBD1 (6 bases). This CDR3 spans 17 amino acids. Between the trimmed V and J ends, which lost 4 bases and 12 bases, there was a span of 31 bases. Germline V CDR1 and CDR2: SGHNT, YYREEE (reference sequence). This CDR3 reads CASSRREIPRGTPPNTF. CDR3 nucleotide sequence: TGTGCCAGCAGCCGACGCGAGATACCCAGGGGAACTCCCCCTAACACCTTC.

The chain uses TRBV11-2 and TRBJ1-1, with TRBD1 matching over 10 bases. The V and J ends lost 4 bases and 0 bases, in that order; junction bases with no gene match: 8. Germline lookup yields CDR1 SGHAT and CDR2 FQNNGV. The CDR3 is 17 residues long. The CDR3 nucleotides read TGTGCCAGCAGCTCAAGACAGGGGGCGATTTTGAACACTGAAGCTTTCTTT. Amino acid sequence: CASSSRQGAILNTEAFF.

The chain joins TRBV6-4 to TRBJ2-3; 12 nucleotides line up with TRBD2. The germline gives CDR1 MRHNA, CDR2 SNTAGT. V gave up 2 bases and J gave up 3 bases; unmatched junction bases: 3. CDR3 size: 16 residues. CDR3 sequence (DNA): TGTGCCAGCAGTGACACTAGCGGGGGGTTTACAGATACGCAGTATTTT. Residues: CASSDTSGGFTDTQYF.

The chain is built from TRBV6-5 and TRBJ1-5, with D unresolved. Germline V lookup: CDR1 MNHEY, CDR2 SVGAGI. Between the trimmed V and J ends, which lost 3 bases and 4 bases, there was a span of 13 bases. The CDR3 totals 15 residues. This CDR3 reads CASSYSLEWNQPQHF. CDR3 nucleotides: TGTGCCAGCAGTTATAGTCTCGAATGGAATCAGCCCCAGCATTTT.

The CDR3 sequence: CASSPRGQDNEQFF. CDR3 DNA sequence: TGTGCCAGCAGTCCCAGGGGCCAGGACAATGAGCAGTTCTTC. The chain has TRBV6-5 and TRBJ2-1, with TRBD1 as a possible D gene (6 bases). From germline, CDR1 is MNHEY and CDR2 SVGAGI. Trimming removed 5 bases from V and 5 bases from J, with 13 bases in between. The CDR3 runs 14 residues.

The genes are TRBV11-3 and TRBJ1-1; TRBD1 matches 7 bases. Germline V gene lookup returns CDR1 SGHNT and CDR2 YENEEA. The CDR3 extends over 19 amino acids. The V segment lost 2 bases and the J segment 7 bases; nucleotides outside the gene matches: 22. CDR3 in amino acids: CASSLSSYPTRQGLGEAFF. The CDR3 DNA sequence: TGTGCCAGCAGCTTATCCTCGTACCCTACTAGACAGGGATTAGGTGAAGCTTTCTTT.

The CDR3 region has the DNA TGTGCCAGCAGTTTAGGGCTAGCGGGGGGTAATGAGCAGTTCTTC. Residues: CASSLGLAGGNEQFF. V is TRBV27 and J is TRBJ2-1; 11 bases line up with TRBD2. From germline, CDR1 is MNHEY and CDR2 SMNVEV (reference sequence). V gave up 2 bases and J gave up 7 bases; unmatched junction bases: 4. This CDR3 has 15 amino acids.

The V and J genes are TRBV4-2 and TRBJ2-3; TRBD2 matches 7 bases. CDR1 is LGHNA and CDR2 is YNFKEQ in the germline V gene. CDR3 length equals 15 residues. With 1 base clipped from V and 3 bases from J, the junction kept 4 bases outside the gene matches. CDR3: CASSQATSPTDTQYF. The DNA of the CDR3 is TGTGCCAGCAGCCAAGCGACTAGCCCAACAGATACGCAGTATTTT.

This clone was seen a handful of times. V is TRBV12-5 and J is TRBJ1-2; tentative D call: TRBD1 (5 bases). The germline gives CDR1 LGHNT, CDR2 FRNRAP. With 6 bases removed from V and 8 bases from J, the gap between germline ends came to 10 bases. The CDR3 consists of 11 residues. CDR3 protein: CASGDTVGYTF. Here the CDR3 DNA reads TGTGCTAGTGGGGACACAGTGGGCTACACCTTC.

This rearrangement joins TRBV27 to TRBJ1-2; 10 bases agree with TRBD1. The V segment lost 4 bases and the J segment 0 bases; nucleotides outside the gene matches: 2. CDR3 length: 15 amino acids. CDR1 is MNHEY, CDR2 SMNVEV, per germline (reference sequence). The CDR3 nucleotides are TGTGCCAGCAGTTCAGGACAGGGGGCTAACTATGGCTACACCTTC. Amino acids: CASSSGQGANYGYTF.

The chain joins TRBV19 to TRBJ1-5; D possibly corresponds to TRBD1 (6 bases). The length of the CDR3 is 16 residues. Germline CDR1 is LNHDA and CDR2 is SQIVND (reference sequence). V was clipped by 1 base and J by 7 bases, with 17 bases between them. The CDR3 coding sequence is TGTGCCAGTAGTATAGTAGGACAGCAGCTTCGGCAGCCCCAGCATTTT. As protein: CASSIVGQQLRQPQHF. The full variable domain, its missing parts supplied by reference TRBV19 and TRBJ1-5, is DGGITQSPKYLFRKEGQNVTLSCEQNLNHDAMYWYRQDPGQGLRLIYYSQIVNDFQKGDIAEGYSVSREKKESFPLTVTSAQKNPTAFYLCASSIVGQQLRQPQHFGDGTRLSIL.

The chain couples TRBV29-1 to TRBJ2-5, with 7 nucleotides matching TRBD1. V was clipped by 0 bases and J by 5 bases; unmatched bases: 12. Germline lookup yields CDR1 SQVTM and CDR2 ANQGSEA. The CDR3 runs to 16 residues. CDR3 bases: TGCAGCGTTGAAGATCTTCTAGGGGGCCTAAGCGAGACCCAGTACTTC. Translated: CSVEDLLGGLSETQYF.

CDR3 in DNA: TGTGCCAGCAGTTCCTACGATCCGCAAGAGACCCAGTACTTC. Its protein is CASSSYDPQETQYF. The chain couples TRBV25-1 to TRBJ2-5; no clear D. The germline gives CDR1 MGHDK, CDR2 SYGVNS. The length of the CDR3 is 14 residues. The V end was cut by 5 bases, the J end by 2 bases, with 12 bases between.

The chain couples TRBV7-9 to TRBJ2-1; D might be TRBD1 (7 bases). Germline V CDR1 and CDR2: SEHNR, FQNEAQ (reference sequence). The V gene lost 4 bases and the J gene lost 9 bases, with 10 bases spanning the gap. The CDR3 is made up of 12 amino acids. The DNA of the CDR3 is TGTGCCAGCAGCTCCCAGGGGGGTGAGCAGTTCTTC. Translating it yields CASSSQGGEQFF. The whole variable domain, remainder taken from reference TRBV7-9 and TRBJ2-1, is DTGVSQNPRHKITKRGQNVTFRCDPISEHNRLYWYRQTLGQGPEFLTYFQNEAQLEKSRLLSDRFSAERPKGSFSTLEIQRTEQGDSAMYLCASSSQGGEQFFGPGTRLTVL.

The chain couples TRBV2 to TRBJ2-2; D is possibly TRBD2 (5 bases). Germline values: CDR1 SNHLY, CDR2 FYNNEI. This CDR3 comprises 12 residues. Trimming removed 9 bases from V and 4 bases from J, with 9 bases in between. The CDR3 nucleotides are TGTGCCAGGAGGCGGGTCACCGGGGAGCTGTTTTTT. Translated: CARRRVTGELFF.

This chain uses TRBV5-1 with TRBJ1-2; D may be TRBD1 (6 bases). Germline V lookup: CDR1 SGHRS, CDR2 YFSETQ. The CDR3 length is 14 residues. Trimming took 5 bases from V and 2 from J, leaving 13 bases between them. CDR3 residues: CASRPGQSNYGYTF. In nucleotides, the CDR3 is TGCGCCAGCAGGCCCGGACAGAGCAACTATGGCTACACCTTC.

The chain couples TRBV6-4 to TRBJ2-3, with 7 nucleotides matching TRBD2. This CDR3 contains 14 residues. V dropped 2 bases and J dropped 1; count of bases not matched to a gene: 0. CDR1 MRHNA and CDR2 SNTAGT come from the germline V gene. CDR3 region: CASSDRGGTDTQYF. DNA of the CDR3: TGTGCCAGCAGTGACCGGGGGGGCACAGATACGCAGTATTTT.

This chain connects TRBV28 to TRBJ2-2; D possibly corresponds to TRBD2 (6 bases). V lost 8 bases to trimming and J lost 5 bases, with 21 bases between them. In germline, CDR1 is MDHEN, CDR2 SYDVKM. CDR3 size: 16 residues. CDR3 region: CASHGTTNRGTGELFF. The CDR3 nucleotides are TGTGCCAGCCACGGGACCACCAATCGGGGGACCGGGGAGCTGTTTTTT.

This clone was seen only once. J is TRBJ1-1 and V is TRBV11-2, with D unresolved. Germline CDR1 is SGHAT and CDR2 is FQNNGV. V was shortened by 5 bases and J by 4 bases, with 11 bases between the two germline ends. This CDR3 region has 13 residues. The CDR3 nucleotides read TGTGCCAGCAGCCTTTGGGCGGGCACTGAAGCTTTCTTT. Translated: CASSLWAGTEAFF.

This chain uses TRBV9 with TRBJ1-2; D is undetermined. The CDR3 consists of 13 residues. Germline loops: CDR1 SGDLS, CDR2 YYNGEE. Deletions cut 2 bases from V and 3 bases from J, with 8 bases between. CDR3 DNA: TGTGCCAGCAGCGTCCGAGTCGACTATGGCTACACCTTC. Its translation: CASSVRVDYGYTF.